This T cell receptor beta chain was captured by sequencing in a study of regulatory T cells in long-lasting Graves disease (TCRdb year 2021). Context from the whole study: Newly diagnosed Graves' disease patients had taken antithyroid drugs for less than 3 months. Persistent Graves' disease patients were compared with newly diagnosed Graves' disease patients by peripheral blood TCR sequencing and RNA sequencing. The study was registered as a clinical trial and conducted in China. A total of about 33 samples were covered by TCR sequencing, comprising around 13 persistent and around 20 newly diagnosed Graves' disease patients. General study outcomes and caveats: As a limitation, the authors acknowledged that the small sample size may reduce accuracy. Preferential use of TRBV28, TRBJ1-2 and TRBJ2-5 was observed in persistent disease, whereas TRBV20-1 and TRBJ2-1 were favored in newly diagnosed disease. Sequencing and analysis were restricted to the TCR beta chain. Patients with persistent disease shared more public clonotypes (about 2,500) than newly diagnosed patients did (966). Peripheral blood alone was examined, since thyroid tissue, which constituted the primary lesion, could not be accessed. Lower TCR Shannon entropy and fewer highly expanded clones were observed in persistent Graves' disease patients than in newly diagnosed patients, which suggested clonal expansion.

The CDR3 runs 14 residues from the cysteine to the phenylalanine. Only CDR3 DNA remains: 42 bases, in frame from the first base. Looking up the germline V gene (reference sequence) yields CDR1 DFQATT and CDR2 SNEGSKA. The germline V and J ends show losses of 3 bases and 5 bases respectively, and no gene match explains 8 bases of the junction. Libraries came from multiplex PCR. The sequencing machine was an Illumina HiSeq 4000. TCR beta libraries were built with iRepertoire HTBI primers and Arm-PCR amplification of CDR3 regions. Before sequencing, the PCR products went through gel purification. The study's own analysis went as follows. Gene usage analysis of CDR3 amino acid clonotypes used the roughly 60 TRBV and more than 13 TRBJ segments found across samples. COPE and FqMerger were used to merge the filtered high-quality paired reads into contigs. BLAST was used to align contigs to the IMGT TRBV, TRBD and TRBJ reference genes, and CDR3 was defined following IMGT. Any clonotype with a frequency above 0.1% was counted as a highly expanded clone. Repertoire diversity was measured by Shannon entropy, and V-J evenness by the Gini coefficient. Public clonotypes were defined as clonotypes shared by more than one individual. Using fastp trimming at Q25 and MiXCR clonotype assembly, TCRdb reanalyzed the public sequencing data and kept in-frame beta chains. One record per CDR3 amino acid sequence lists the most common genes and DNA. What appears here as the V and J calls and clone size reflects TCRdb's work, not the paper's. The sample table records under 300,000 distinct CDR3 sequences; approximately 20% of these occur just once. The top ten clonotypes cover approximately 15% of the sample.

The sample's time point label is to be understood as: newly diagnosed GD, antithyroid drugs for less than 3 months. For both TCR sequencing and RNA sequencing, RNA was extracted from PBMCs in TRIzol. Graves' disease was diagnosed according to American Thyroid Association guidelines. The patients came from an endocrinology department in Xi'an, China. From each patient, approximately 9 milliliters of peripheral blood was collected into an EDTA anticoagulant tube. Ficoll Paque Plus density gradient separation was used to isolate PBMCs, and no additional T cell sorting was done. RNA quality was checked with an Agilent 2100 Bioanalyzer and agarose gel, and concentration with a NanoDrop 2000. This clonotype was counted a few times. Its antigen has not been determined. No base-level quality is on record; no much larger clone is a single base apart. A further study also used this sample, focusing on T cells in Graves' hyperthyroidism and ophthalmopathy. The second publication reports: Stable Graves' hyperthyroidism was defined as the absence of progression to ophthalmopathy over 18 months of follow-up. The hyperthyroidism patients were between 18 and 65 years old and newly diagnosed, with a disease duration of less than 2 months. Any patient with an uncontrolled infection, another autoimmune disease, pregnancy or lactation was excluded. Clinical symptoms, serum thyroxine and TRAb, thyroid ultrasound, and orbital computed tomography formed the basis for the diagnoses. A first-round RT-PCR of the TCR CDR3 used the HTBI primer set with the Qiagen OneStep RT-PCR kit. Most expanded thyroid clonotypes (frequency above 0.001) were also found in blood, which suggests that blood repertoires may mirror thyroid immune responses. A model built on a 13 V-J signature distinguished ophthalmopathy from stable hyperthyroidism, reaching roughly 88% sensitivity and about 81% specificity in cross-validation and 80%/75% in testing. During validation, the model predicted progression to ophthalmopathy a median of approximately 6 months ahead of onset, with 70.59% sensitivity and less than 85% specificity. To identify TCR V-J signatures that set the groups apart, the researchers used a discovery cohort of 100 or so patients, made up of under 50 with Graves' ophthalmopathy and 57 with stable Graves' hyperthyroidism. Prospective prediction of ophthalmopathy was tested in an independent validation cohort of 18 to 20 hyperthyroidism patients and some 17 patients who later progressed to ophthalmopathy. The 95 to 100 discovery patients were divided at random into training and test sets in a 7:3 ratio. Thyroid tissue and blood T-cell repertoires from about six Graves' hyperthyroidism patients were also compared in the study. After blood sampling, hyperthyroidism patients were treated with methimazole at a starting dose of 30 mg daily, and ophthalmopathy patients were treated with high-dose intravenous methylprednisolone. The libraries were constructed in a second round of multiplex PCR and then size-selected and purified. Libraries were sequenced paired-end with 100 bp reads on an Illumina HiSeq2000. SOAPnuke was used to process the raw data, with reads discarded if the reads contained adapters or uncalled bases, had a mean Phred below 15, or lacked an exact constant-primer or identifier match. High-quality paired reads were merged with COPE v1.2.5, and unique nucleotide sequences were defined as clonotypes. MiTCR v1.1 was used to align clonotypes to the IMGT TRBV, TRBD and TRBJ reference segments. Only V-J combinations with frequency above 0.0001, covering 99% to 99.2% of repertoires, were analysed. The TCS score was defined as the ratio of F50 (clonal expansion) to E x V (chaos), calculated using BLOSUM62-based TCRdist between CDR3 peptides within each V-J. Welch's t-statistics and random forest reduced fewer than 600 V-J features to about 13, which were used in a naive Bayes classifier (R e1071). No statistical method was used to fix the sample size in advance, and group allocation was not hidden from the investigators. TCR Vbeta CDR3 sequencing of 120 to 150 peripheral blood samples (fewer than 45 ophthalmopathy, 75 to 80 hyperthyroidism and about 17 progressor patients) is reported in the paper.

This TCR came from a woman in her 30s with Graves disease. Donor details come from another sample of the same person, matched by shared clones. The rearranged chain carries TRBV20-1 and TRBJ1-1; the central 8 bases match TRBD1. The source was peripheral blood mononuclear cells (PBMCs), collected at new diagnosis, from a patient treated with antithyroid drugs. The nucleotide sequence reads as follows: TGCAGTGCTAGCGGTCCCAGGGGGCTTACTGAAGCTTTCTTT. Translated, this is CSASGPRGLTEAFF.